The 7 T cell receptor beta chains reported below all come from one sample, sequenced in a study of blood T cell repertoires in COVID-19. Assay used: immunoSEQ multiplex PCR; TCRdb lists only in-frame clones, some missing. The sample has about 210,000 clones, around 87% seen once; the top ten hold 7.2%. Sequencing was performed on PBMCs or T cells enriched from blood (not recorded which). Receptor source: a man aged 30-40 years in a cohort exposed to, infected with or recovered from COVID-19 (not recorded which).

This clone was recorded a few times. The genes are TRBV27 and TRBJ1-5, with D possibly TRBD1 on 6 matching bases. Germline V gives CDR1 MNHEY, CDR2 SMNVEV (reference sequence). V was cut by 4 bases and J by 5 bases, with 9 bases left in between. CDR3 size: 13 residues. This chain's CDR3 is CASSWDIDQPQHF. CDR3 in DNA: TGTGCCAGCAGTTGGGACATCGATCAGCCCCAGCATTTT.

The chain is built from TRBV2 and TRBJ2-1; 8 positions match TRBD2. Germline CDR1 and CDR2: SNHLY and FYNNEI. The CDR3 has 21 amino acids. V shed 10 bases, J shed 0 bases, and the junction held 26 bases outside the gene matches. The CDR3 reads CATFLVYDRTTSGTSYNEQFF. DNA of the CDR3: TGTGCCACCTTTCTGGTCTACGACAGGACAACTAGCGGCACCTCCTACAATGAGCAGTTCTTC.

J is TRBJ1-2 and V is TRBV28, with D unclear. There are 13 residues in the CDR3. Germline V gene sequence: CDR1 MDHEN, CDR2 SYDVKM. Trimming removed 8 bases from V and 1 base from J, with 11 bases in between. CDR3 sequence: CASVGENNYGYTF. Here the CDR3 DNA reads TGTGCCAGCGTAGGAGAGAATAACTATGGCTACACCTTC.

The V call is TRBV7-6, the J call TRBJ2-1; TRBD2 matches at 7 bases. Germline assignment: CDR1 SGHVS and CDR2 FNYEAQ. Germline trimming cut 0 bases from V and 4 bases from J; bases unmatched to any gene: 3. The CDR3 extends over 15 amino acids. Here the CDR3 reads CASSLAAGAYNEQFF. The CDR3 DNA follows: TGTGCCAGCAGCTTAGCCGCGGGAGCTTACAATGAGCAGTTCTTC.

The rearrangement joins TRBV7-9 to TRBJ1-1; 8 bases align to TRBD1. The J segment lost 1 base and the V segment lost 1 base, leaving 5 bases of the junction unmatched. The V gene's germline CDR1 is SEHNR and CDR2 FQNEAQ (reference sequence). This CDR3 is 16 amino acids long. The CDR3 protein is CASSLGTGSRNTEAFF. The CDR3 region has the DNA TGTGCCAGCAGCTTAGGGACAGGGTCGAGGAACACTGAAGCTTTCTTT.

CDR3 sequence reads: CASSLGLAGGETQYF. The CDR3 nucleotides read TGTGCCAGCAGCTTGGGACTAGCGGGAGGAGAGACCCAGTACTTC. The J gene is TRBJ2-5, the V gene TRBV7-2; 15 bases align to TRBD2. V gave up 3 bases and J gave up 4 bases; unmatched junction bases: 0. CDR1 is SGHTA and CDR2 is FQGNSA in the germline V gene. The length of the CDR3 is 15 residues.

The rearrangement joins TRBV2 to TRBJ1-1; 11 bases line up with TRBD1. The ends lost 4 bases at V and 3 bases at J; junction bases unmatched: 4. Germline assignment: CDR1 SNHLY and CDR2 FYNNEI. The CDR3 has 15 amino acids. This CDR3 is CASSGTGGQHTEAFF. The CDR3 DNA follows: TGTGCCAGCAGTGGGACAGGGGGCCAACACACTGAAGCTTTCTTT.